The rows below give T cell receptor beta chains drawn from one sample of a study of blood T cell repertoires in COVID-19. Using immunoSEQ multiplex PCR, the repertoire was profiled, and TCRdb retains in-frame clones only, with some absent. The sample has a few hundred thousand clones; around 87% are singletons. The sample was peripheral blood. These receptors all come from a woman aged 45 to 65 who had recovered from COVID-19. The CDR3 runs from the conserved cysteine through the conserved F or W. Fields, in order: D gene, CDR3 length, J gene, clone size, V gene, CDR3 DNA, CDR3 protein. D genes are given only for firm matches. Only part of the rows carry a size: once, few, many, or a class if the clone is expanded.

-,15,TRBJ2-7,-,TRBV4-2,TGTGCCAGCAGCCCCGAGGGCGGATATCACTACGAGCAGTACTTC,CASSPEGGYHYEQYF
TRBD1,17,TRBJ1-2,-,TRBV13,TGTGCCAGCAGCTCCAGAGGGGGAGGACAGCCAGGGGGAGGCTACACCTTC,CASSSRGGGQPGGGYTF
TRBD1,15,TRBJ2-2,-,TRBV5-1,TGCGCCAGCAGCTTTCCAGGGGGCAACACCGGGGAGCTGTTTTTT,CASSFPGGNTGELFF
-,15,TRBJ1-5,-,TRBV9,TGTGCCAGCAGCGTAGTCGGGGGGCGAAGACAGCCCCAGCATTTT,CASSVVGGRRQPQHF
TRBD2,16,TRBJ2-5,once,TRBV9,TGTGCCAGCAGCAACCCGATGGGGGGGATTCAAGAGACCCAGTACTTC,CASSNPMGGIQETQYF
-,15,TRBJ2-1,-,TRBV4-3,TGCGCCAGCAGCACAAGCGGAAGCTCCTACAATGAGCAGTTCTTC,CASSTSGSSYNEQFF
-,11,TRBJ1-1,-,TRBV28,TGTGCATATGGCAGAAACACTGAAGCTTTCTTT,CAYGRNTEAFF
TRBD1,16,TRBJ2-7,-,TRBV28,TGTGCCAGCAGTTTCCTCCGCCGGGACAGGGGTTACGAGCAGTACTTC,CASSFLRRDRGYEQYF
-,15,TRBJ2-2,once,TRBV9,TGTGCCAGCAGCGTCCGGGACTTTAACACCGGGGAGCTGTTTTTT,CASSVRDFNTGELFF
-,14,TRBJ2-2,once,TRBV2,TGTGCCAGCAGCGTTAACACGAACACCGGGGAGCTGTTTTTT,CASSVNTNTGELFF
-,15,TRBJ2-7,-,TRBV25-1,TGTGCCAGCAGTGAATCAGGGCAGGGTGGGCACGAGCAGTACTTC,CASSESGQGGHEQYF
-,13,TRBJ1-4,-,TRBV11-2,TGTGCCAGCAGCCATGGCGGGGCTGAAAAACTGTTTTTT,CASSHGGAEKLFF
TRBD1,15,TRBJ2-3,few,TRBV7-3,TGTGCCAGCAGCCCACAAGAGGGGGCCATAGATACGCAGTATTTT,CASSPQEGAIDTQYF
TRBD1,16,TRBJ2-7,-,TRBV10-3,TGTGCCATCAGTGAGGGGAGTAAGGGGGCGCCCTACGAGCAGTACTTC,CAISEGSKGAPYEQYF
-,16,TRBJ1-2,once,TRBV21-1,TGTGCCAGCAGCAAAAAGAATCCGGGGTTGGGCTATGGCTACACCTTC,CASSKKNPGLGYGYTF
-,17,TRBJ1-2,-,TRBV7-9,TGTGCCAGCAGCCCACTCCCCGGGGAGGCAGGAACCTATGGCTACACCTTC,CASSPLPGEAGTYGYTF
-,13,TRBJ2-7,once,TRBV6-5,TGTGCCAGCAGTTTAAACAGGGCTGGGGAGCAGTACTTC,CASSLNRAGEQYF
TRBD1,17,TRBJ2-7,-,TRBV28,TGTGCCAGCAGTTTCGTTATGGGTCGGCAGGGGGCCTACGAGCAGTACTTC,CASSFVMGRQGAYEQYF
TRBD1,15,TRBJ2-2,-,TRBV19,TGTGCCAGTGGGCAGGGGGCGAGGGGCACCGGGGAGCTGTTTTTT,CASGQGARGTGELFF
TRBD2,15,TRBJ2-5,-,TRBV5-8,TGTGCCAGCAGCCTGGGACTAGCGGGAGAAGAGACCCAGTACTTC,CASSLGLAGEETQYF
TRBD1,15,TRBJ1-5,-,TRBV28,TGTGCCAGCAGTTTATCGGACAGGCCAAATCAGCCCCAGCATTTT,CASSLSDRPNQPQHF
-,15,TRBJ2-6,few,TRBV7-2,TGTGCCAGCAGCGCGTCGGGGAACGGGGCCAACGTCCTGACTTTC,CASSASGNGANVLTF
-,14,TRBJ2-2,once,TRBV5-6,TGTGCCAGCAGCTTGGAACGACGGACGGAGGGGCTGTTTTTT,CASSLERRTEGLFF
TRBD1,19,TRBJ1-3,-,TRBV9,TGTGCCAGCAGCGTTCAGACAGGGGGCGCGGGAGCCTCTGGAAACACCATATATTTT,CASSVQTGGAGASGNTIYF
-,15,TRBJ2-7,-,TRBV7-2,TGTGCCAGCAGCTTCCGGGCGGGGCAGACCTACGAGCAGTACTTC,CASSFRAGQTYEQYF
TRBD2,15,TRBJ2-5,-,TRBV6-2/TRBV6-3,TGTGCCAGCAGTGCGAGCGGGGGGCGTAAGGGGGCCCAGTACTTC,CASSASGGRKGAQYF
-,12,TRBJ2-7,once,TRBV5-1,TGCGCCAGCAGCTTGGGGGGACTCGAGCAGTACTTC,CASSLGGLEQYF
TRBD1,15,TRBJ1-2,-,TRBV7-9,TGTGCCAGCAGCTCTGACAGGGGGCAGAACTATGGCTACACCTTC,CASSSDRGQNYGYTF
TRBD2,14,TRBJ2-7,-,TRBV28,TGTGCCAGCAGTTCCCTAGCGGGAGGACACGAGCAGTACTTC,CASSSLAGGHEQYF
TRBD1,18,TRBJ1-5,-,TRBV7-9,TGTGCCAGCAGCTTACGGGACAGGGATACAAATAGCAATCAGCCCCAGCATTTT,CASSLRDRDTNSNQPQHF
TRBD1,15,TRBJ2-7,-,TRBV7-8,TGTGCCAGCAGCCTAAGGGGACAGGGGCCCTACGAGCAGTACTTC,CASSLRGQGPYEQYF
-,15,TRBJ2-3,-,TRBV7-3,TGTGCCAGCAGCTCCCAGGGGGGTAGCGGAGATACGCAGTATTTT,CASSSQGGSGDTQYF
-,14,TRBJ1-2,-,TRBV4-1,TGCGCCAGCAGCCAGAAGGACAGAAGCTATGGCTACACCTTC,CASSQKDRSYGYTF
-,14,TRBJ1-5,few,TRBV28,TGTGCCAGCAGTTCCCCAGGGAGGGGTCAGCCCCAGCATTTT,CASSSPGRGQPQHF
TRBD1,13,TRBJ1-1,once,TRBV30,TGTGCCTGGATCGGGACAGCGAACACTGAAGCTTTCTTT,CAWIGTANTEAFF
TRBD2,14,TRBJ2-1,-,TRBV7-2,TGTGCCAGCAGCCCCCTAGCGGCCGTTAATACGCAGTTCTTC,CASSPLAAVNTQFF
-,18,TRBJ1-6,-,TRBV3-1/TRBV3-2,TGTGCCAGCAGCCCCCTGGTTCGGGGGAGGTCCTATAATTCACCCCTCCACTTT,CASSPLVRGRSYNSPLHF
-,14,TRBJ2-2,-,TRBV30,TGTGCCTGGAATTCGGGAACTATCACCGGGGAGCTGTTTTTT,CAWNSGTITGELFF
TRBD2,15,TRBJ2-7,-,TRBV19,TGTGCCAGTAGTATAGCCGGGGAGGGGAGCTACGAGCAGTACTTC,CASSIAGEGSYEQYF
-,13,TRBJ1-2,-,TRBV25-1,TGTGCCAGCAGTTCGCACGAGAACTATGGCTACACCTTC,CASSSHENYGYTF
-,10,TRBJ2-1,-,TRBV20-1,TGCAGTGCTGTCGGGAATGAGCAGTTCTTC,CSAVGNEQFF
-,13,TRBJ1-2,few,TRBV30,TGTGCCTGGAAGCAGGGCGTTGCGAATGGCTACACCTTC,CAWKQGVANGYTF